What follows describes a single T cell receptor beta chain. The V end lost 4 bases, the J end lost 0 bases, and 12 bases lay between the germline ends. Germline CDR1 is SGHDT and CDR2 is YYEEEE. There are 15 residues in the CDR3. This entry comes from a study of CD8 T cells in Susac syndrome. Random hexamers were used to reverse transcribe the RNA input (roughly 0.5 to 1 ug). One entry per CDR3 protein, called by TCRdb with MiXCR from the immunoSEQ multiplex PCR reads. This table holds 150,000 or so distinct CDR3 sequences, 95% found once. Sample: CD4+ T cells from PBMCs. This TCR was sampled from a human donor with Susac syndrome. V is TRBV5-6 and J is TRBJ2-3; D perhaps matches TRBD1 (6 bases). The CDR3 spells CASSHRDGSTDTQYF. CDR3 nucleotide sequence: TGTGCCAGCAGCCACAGGGACGGAAGCACAGATACGCAGTATTTT.